The 32 T cell receptor beta chains in this list originate from one sample, sequenced in a study of shared T cell receptors in the human thymus. The data were produced by immunoSEQ multiplex PCR, yet TCRdb's version contains in-frame clones alone and is incomplete. The data contain around 730,000 clones, 80% to 90% of them singletons. The same sample was also studied in work on human thymus T cells.

Sequenced sample: thymocytes. Every receptor here comes from a girl less than two years old with a congenital heart defect.

In its sample, this clone was seen a few times. The chain has TRBV30 and TRBJ2-6, with 11 bases matching TRBD1. The CDR3 covers 15 residues. V trimming: 6 bases; J trimming: 0 bases; junction bases outside the gene matches: 1. The germline V gene encodes CDR1 GTSNPN and CDR2 SVGIG (reference sequence). CDR3 sequence: CACGTGGSGANVLTF. Here the CDR3 DNA reads TGTGCCTGCGGGACAGGGGGCTCTGGGGCCAACGTCCTGACTTTC.

The count of this clone is one. V is TRBV10-3 and J is TRBJ1-1, with D possibly being TRBD1 (5 bases). Germline V gene sequence: CDR1 ENHRY, CDR2 SYGVKD. The CDR3 has 15 residues. Trimming pared 4 bases from V and 1 base from J, leaving 13 bases between. The CDR3 bases are TGTGCCATCAGTGGGTCGGGGGGTAAGAACACTGAAGCTTTCTTT. It is translated as CAISGSGGKNTEAFF.

This chain joins TRBV30 and TRBJ1-5; no firm D call. This CDR3 is 14 amino acids long. Germline-derived CDR1 and CDR2 are GTSNPN and SVGIG (reference sequence). Trimming stripped 2 bases from V and 1 base from J, with 9 bases between. The CDR3 region is CAWSKRESNQPQHF. The CDR3 bases are TGTGCCTGGAGTAAGAGGGAGAGCAATCAGCCCCAGCATTTT.

V and J are TRBV2 and TRBJ1-1; no reliable D call. The germline V gene has CDR1 SNHLY and CDR2 FYNNEI. This CDR3 spans 19 amino acids. The germline V and J ends were trimmed by 0 bases and 4 bases, with 24 bases remaining between them. CDR3 sequence (DNA): TGTGCCAGCAGTGAAGCCATAGTACCCACCGAGGGCGTAACCACTGAAGCTTTCTTT. Encoded protein: CASSEAIVPTEGVTTEAFF.

The V call is TRBV19, the J call TRBJ1-2; a weak D match, TRBD1 (6 bases). Germline V lookup: CDR1 LNHDA, CDR2 SQIVND (reference sequence). Trimming removed 0 bases from V and 4 bases from J, with 21 bases in between. This CDR3 is 18 amino acids long. The CDR3 DNA reads as TGTGCCAGTAGTATAGACTCCGGGACAATTCCCCCAGGCTATGGCTACACCTTC. This codes for CASSIDSGTIPPGYGYTF.

The chain is built from TRBV5-4 and TRBJ2-7; tentatively, D is TRBD1 (7 bases). The CDR3 length is 15 residues. The germline V gene has CDR1 SGHNT and CDR2 YYREEE (reference sequence). V lost 4 bases and J lost 2, with 16 bases in between. This CDR3 reads CASSPEQGRPYEQYF. The CDR3 nucleotides are TGTGCCAGCAGCCCCGAACAGGGGAGGCCCTACGAGCAGTACTTC.

The chain employs TRBV5-8 and TRBJ1-6, with D possibly being TRBD1 (5 bases). The germline gives CDR1 SGHTS, CDR2 YDEGEE. The V end was cut by 2 bases, the J end by 5 bases, with 20 bases between. This CDR3 region has 18 residues. The CDR3 reads CASSLFQGRALNNSPLHF. In DNA, the CDR3 is TGTGCCAGCAGCTTATTTCAGGGAAGGGCCCTAAATAATTCACCCCTCCACTTT.

V gene TRBV11-2 combines with J gene TRBJ2-5, with 9 bases that match TRBD1. The CDR3 loop spans 17 amino acids. Germline V gene data show CDR1 as SGHAT and CDR2 as FQNNGV. Unmatched junction bases numbered 11, after V lost 5 bases and J lost 1 base. The CDR3 coding sequence is TGTGCCAGCAGCCCCACCCGGGACAGGGTGCTCCAAGAGACCCAGTACTTC. Translating gives CASSPTRDRVLQETQYF.

The chain has TRBV7-9 and TRBJ1-1, with D tentatively TRBD1 (5 bases). The CDR3 has 18 residues. Trimming stripped 1 base from V and 3 bases from J, with 21 bases between. CDR1 and CDR2 (germline): SEHNR, FQNEAQ (reference sequence). DNA of the CDR3: TGTGCCAGCAGCTTAGTGCGCGTAAAGGGGCCAGAGGACACTGAAGCTTTCTTT. As protein: CASSLVRVKGPEDTEAFF.

The chain recombines TRBV2 with TRBJ2-1; 10 positions match TRBD2. The CDR3 length is 18 residues. V shed 6 bases, J shed 0 bases, and the junction held 11 bases outside the gene matches. Germline V gene lookup returns CDR1 SNHLY and CDR2 FYNNEI. The chain's CDR3 is CASRGPSGGQSSYNEQFF. For the CDR3, the DNA is TGTGCCAGCAGGGGTCCTAGCGGGGGCCAGAGCTCCTACAATGAGCAGTTCTTC.

The rearrangement joins TRBV6-5 to TRBJ1-2, with D perhaps matching TRBD1 (6 bases). The V gene lost 5 bases and the J gene lost 3 bases, with 10 bases spanning the gap. CDR1 MNHEY and CDR2 SVGAGI come from the germline V gene. The CDR3 length is 13 residues. CDR3 nucleotide sequence: TGTGCCAGCAGTCCGAGACAGGACTATGGCTACACCTTC. Protein product: CASSPRQDYGYTF.

The chain employs TRBV4-2 and TRBJ2-1; 7 bases agree with TRBD2. This CDR3 is 14 amino acids long. From germline, CDR1 is LGHNA and CDR2 YNFKEQ. V was pared by 1 base and J by 7 bases, with 4 bases of the junction left unmatched. CDR3 bases: TGTGCCAGCAGCCAAGTTGTCGGGGGGAATGAGCAGTTCTTC. It codes for CASSQVVGGNEQFF.

V gene TRBV9 combines with J gene TRBJ1-3, with a possible D match to TRBD1 (6 bases). The germline V gene encodes CDR1 SGDLS and CDR2 YYNGEE. V lost 4 bases to trimming and J lost 1 base, with 24 bases between them. The CDR3 contains 19 residues. The CDR3 region has the DNA TGTGCCAGCAGCCCGAGAAGGGGGAGGGGGAAGGGTTCTGGAAACACCATATATTTT. This translates into CASSPRRGRGKGSGNTIYF.

The rearrangement uses TRBV6-1 and TRBJ2-1; 9 nucleotides align to TRBD2. Germline CDR1 is MNHNS and CDR2 is SASEGT. J gave up 5 bases and V 0 bases, and 5 bases lay outside the gene matches. The CDR3 spans 16 residues. CDR3 DNA sequence: TGTGCCAGCAGTGAAGCTGCGGGGGGGCCCCACAATGAGCAGTTCTTC. Translation: CASSEAAGGPHNEQFF.

The rearrangement uses TRBV7-9 and TRBJ1-2, with a tentative D call TRBD1 (5 bases). This CDR3 spans 16 amino acids. V lost 1 base and J 5 bases, leaving 17 bases between the germline ends. CDR1 and CDR2 from the germline V gene are SEHNR and FQNEAQ (reference sequence). CDR3 loop: CASSLGAPEGRYGYTF. The CDR3 bases are TGTGCCAGCAGCTTAGGGGCCCCTGAGGGGAGGTATGGCTACACCTTC.

The table lists this clone with a count of one. The genes are TRBV12-5 and TRBJ1-4, with 9 bases lining up with TRBD1. The CDR3 is 13 residues long. Germline V gene sequence: CDR1 LGHNT, CDR2 FRNRAP. J lost 6 bases, V lost 6 bases, and 2 bases had no gene match. Here the CDR3 reads CASGGTGYEKLFF. The CDR3 bases are TGTGCTAGTGGCGGGACAGGGTATGAAAAACTGTTTTTT.

The chain recombines TRBV11-2 with TRBJ2-7; a weak D match, TRBD2 (5 bases). Germline values: CDR1 SGHAT, CDR2 FQNNGV. Trimming left V 1 base short and J 1 base short, with 20 bases between. CDR3 length equals 18 residues. CDR3 in DNA: TGTGCCAGCAGCTTAGTCTCGCGGGTAGTCTCCAGATCCTACGAGCAGTACTTC. It encodes CASSLVSRVVSRSYEQYF.

The chain carries TRBV5-6 and TRBJ1-3; D gene unclear. Trimming removed 8 bases from V and 4 bases from J, with 13 bases in between. This CDR3 spans 13 amino acids. Per germline, CDR1 SGHDT and CDR2 YYEEEE. CDR3 sequence reads: CASPPSGGNTIYF. For the CDR3, the DNA is TGTGCCAGTCCTCCCTCCGGGGGAAACACCATATATTTT.

A single count supports this clone. V gene TRBV16 combines with J gene TRBJ1-6; a possible D gene is TRBD1 (5 bases). The V and J ends lost 9 bases and 9 bases respectively, with 9 bases between them. The CDR3 is 11 amino acids. From germline, CDR1 is KGHSY and CDR2 FQNENV. The CDR3 is CASGGGSPLHF. The CDR3 DNA reads TGTGCCAGTGGGGGGGGTTCACCCCTCCACTTT.

V is TRBV15 and J is TRBJ2-4, with 7 bases identical to TRBD1. CDR1 LNHNV and CDR2 YYDKDF come from the germline V gene (reference sequence). After removal of 3 bases from V and 0 bases from J, the junction contained 5 bases not matched to a gene. CDR3 length: 16 residues. This CDR3 reads CATSRGQKLAKNIQYF. The CDR3 coding sequence is TGTGCCACCAGCAGGGGACAGAAACTAGCCAAAAACATTCAGTACTTC.

The rearrangement links TRBV2 to TRBJ2-7; no reliable D call. V lost 5 bases, J lost 3 bases, and 5 bases lay in between. Germline V gene sequence: CDR1 SNHLY, CDR2 FYNNEI. The CDR3 consists of 11 residues. Here the CDR3 DNA reads TGTGCCAGCAGTCACTACTACGAGCAGTACTTC. It encodes CASSHYYEQYF. The full variable domain, completed using reference TRBV2 and TRBJ2-7, is EPEVTQTPSHQVTQMGQEVILRCVPISNHLYFYWYRQILGQKVEFLVSFYNNEISEKSEIFDDQFSVERPDGSNFTLKIRSTKLEDSAMYFCASSHYYEQYFGPGTRLTVT.

This clone came up a few times. This rearrangement joins TRBV10-3 to TRBJ2-3, with 11 positions matching TRBD2. The germline CDR1 and CDR2 sequences are ENHRY and SYGVKD. J was trimmed by 1 base and V by 2 bases; bases with no gene match: 14. The CDR3 sequence is 20 residues long. CDR3 bases: TGTGCCATCAGTGAGAGGGTGGGGCTAGCGGGGGGTAACCGCACAGATACGCAGTATTTT. This sequence encodes CAISERVGLAGGNRTDTQYF.

The genes are TRBV5-4 and TRBJ1-2; D remains unclear. This CDR3 comprises 15 residues. Trimming cost V 0 bases and J 5 bases, with 14 bases left between them. The germline CDR1 and CDR2 sequences are SGHNT and YYREEE (reference sequence). In nucleotides, the CDR3 is TGTGCCAGCAGCTTGGGCACCGGGTCGGGGTATGGCTACACCTTC. The encoded protein is CASSLGTGSGYGYTF.

Comment on this clone: This specimen includes other DNA sequences encoding the same CDR3. The genes are TRBV30 and TRBJ2-2; 10 positions agree with TRBD2. CDR1 and CDR2 from the germline V gene are GTSNPN and SVGIG (reference sequence). The CDR3 runs 18 residues. V shed 2 bases, J shed 3 bases, and the junction held 12 bases outside the gene matches. CDR3 nucleotide sequence: TGTGCCTGGAGTCGCGGCCAGCGGGGGGGTCTCGACACCGGGGAGCTGTTTTTT. Its protein is CAWSRGQRGGLDTGELFF.

The chain couples TRBV7-3 to TRBJ2-3; the D gene is possibly TRBD1 (6 bases). Germline loops: CDR1 SGHTA, CDR2 FQGTGA. V shed 1 base and J shed 0 bases, with 20 bases lying between them. CDR3 size: 19 residues. CDR3 coding DNA: TGTGCCAGCAGCTTAAAATCCCCGGGACACCGACCTAGCACAGATACGCAGTATTTT. It encodes CASSLKSPGHRPSTDTQYF. Supplemented by reference TRBV7-3 and TRBJ2-3, the full variable domain reads GAGVSQTPSNKVTEKGKYVELRCDPISGHTALYWYRQSLGQGPEFLIYFQGTGAADDSGLPNDRFFAVRPEGSVSTLKIQRTERGDSAVYLCASSLKSPGHRPSTDTQYFGPGTRLTVL.

J is TRBJ2-7 and V is TRBV13; maybe TRBD1 (5 bases). Trimming removed 4 bases from V and 2 bases from J, with 12 bases in between. CDR3 size: 14 residues. From germline, CDR1 is PRHDT and CDR2 FYEKMQ (reference sequence). CDR3 coding DNA: TGTGCCAGCAGCTCCAGGGCCGTACCCTACGAGCAGTACTTC. Amino acid sequence: CASSSRAVPYEQYF.

The chain links TRBV6-5 to TRBJ2-5, with D tentatively TRBD2 (6 bases). V was pared by 8 bases and J by 5 bases, with 15 bases between. The germline V gene has CDR1 MNHEY and CDR2 SVGAGI. The CDR3 runs to 13 residues. The CDR3 DNA is TGTGCCAGCCAGGACGGGGGATTGGAGACCCAGTACTTC. Amino acids: CASQDGGLETQYF.

The chain carries TRBV5-4 and TRBJ2-5, with a weak D call TRBD1 (6 bases). The CDR3 extends over 17 amino acids. Germline CDR1 and CDR2: SGHNT and YYREEE (reference sequence). Trimming left V 1 base short and J 5 bases short, with 21 bases between. CDR3 bases: TGTGCCAGCAGCTTGCCCACCCCTGGGGGCCGAGGGGAGACCCAGTACTTC. This encodes CASSLPTPGGRGETQYF.

The chain links TRBV19 to TRBJ2-7; maybe TRBD2 (7 bases). CDR3 length: 14 amino acids. Looked up from germline, CDR1 is LNHDA and CDR2 is SQIVND (reference sequence). V was cut by 6 bases and J by 7 bases, with 19 bases left in between. CDR3 in DNA: TGTGCCAGTAGCTACGGGGGGCCCCCGGGGGAGCAGTACTTC. Protein product: CASSYGGPPGEQYF.

CDR3 protein: CASSLGTGGITTDTQYF. In DNA, the CDR3 is TGTGCCAGCAGCTTAGGGACAGGGGGTATTACCACAGATACGCAGTATTTT. The chain carries TRBV5-4 and TRBJ2-3; 11 nucleotides match TRBD1. The germline CDR1 and CDR2 sequences are SGHNT and YYREEE (reference sequence). V lost 2 bases, J lost 2 bases, and 7 bases stayed unmatched. The CDR3 is made up of 17 amino acids.

V gene TRBV15 combines with J gene TRBJ1-2; tentative D call: TRBD1 (5 bases). This CDR3 is built from 15 residues. Germline CDR1 LNHNV, CDR2 YYDKDF (reference sequence). Between the trimmed V and J ends, which lost 7 bases and 6 bases, there was a span of 21 bases. The CDR3 region has the DNA TGTGCCACCAACCGGCGGGGGGTCATTGGGGATGGCTACACCTTC. Translated: CATNRRGVIGDGYTF. Variable domain in full (rest from reference TRBV15 and TRBJ1-2): DAMVIQNPRYQVTQFGKPVTLSCSQTLNHNVMYWYQQKSSQAPKLLFHYYDKDFNNEADTPDNFQSRRPNTSFCFLDIRSPGLGDTAMYLCATNRRGVIGDGYTFGSGTRLTVV.

This chain joins TRBV2 and TRBJ2-3; 7 positions agree with TRBD1. CDR3 size: 16 residues. V lost 2 bases and J lost 2; bases outside the gene matches: 7. Germline-derived CDR1 and CDR2 are SNHLY and FYNNEI. CDR3 region: CASSESPRGHTDTQYF. CDR3 DNA sequence: TGTGCCAGCAGTGAATCCCCAAGGGGGCACACAGATACGCAGTATTTT.